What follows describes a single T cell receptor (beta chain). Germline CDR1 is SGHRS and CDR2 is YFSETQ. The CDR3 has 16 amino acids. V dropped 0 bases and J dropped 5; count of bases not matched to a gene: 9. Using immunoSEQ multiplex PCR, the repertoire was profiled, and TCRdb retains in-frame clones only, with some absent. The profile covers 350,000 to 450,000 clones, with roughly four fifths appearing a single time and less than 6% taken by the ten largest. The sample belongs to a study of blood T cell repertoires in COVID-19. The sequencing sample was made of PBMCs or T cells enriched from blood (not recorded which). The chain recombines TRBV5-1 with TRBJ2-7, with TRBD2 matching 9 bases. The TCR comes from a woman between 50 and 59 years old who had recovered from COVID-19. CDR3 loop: CASSLAGLAGLNEQYF. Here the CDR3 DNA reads TGCGCCAGCAGCTTGGCCGGGCTAGCGGGACTCAACGAGCAGTACTTC.